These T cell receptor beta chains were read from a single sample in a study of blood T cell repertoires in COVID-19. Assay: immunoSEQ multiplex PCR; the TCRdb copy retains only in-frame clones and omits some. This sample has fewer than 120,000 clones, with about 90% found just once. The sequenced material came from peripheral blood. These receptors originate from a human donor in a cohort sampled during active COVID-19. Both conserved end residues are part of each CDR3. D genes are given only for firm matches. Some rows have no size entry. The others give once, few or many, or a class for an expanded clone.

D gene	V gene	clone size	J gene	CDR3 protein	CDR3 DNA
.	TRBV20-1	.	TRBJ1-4	CSALDSQKLFF	TGCAGTGCTTTGGACAGCCAAAAACTGTTTTTT
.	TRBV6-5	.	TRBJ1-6	CASRRGGSYNSPLHF	TGTGCCAGCAGACGGGGGGGGAGCTATAATTCACCCCTCCACTTT
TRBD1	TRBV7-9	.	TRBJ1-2	CASSTEQGFYGYTF	TGTGCCAGCAGCACAGAACAGGGGTTCTATGGCTACACCTTC
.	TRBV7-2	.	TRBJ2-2	CASSTQSSTGELFF	TGTGCCAGCAGCACCCAAAGTAGTACCGGGGAGCTGTTTTTT
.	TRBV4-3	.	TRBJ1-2	CASSQDRAAGYGYTF	TGCGCCAGCAGCCAAGACAGGGCGGCCGGTTATGGCTACACCTTC
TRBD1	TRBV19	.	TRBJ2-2	CATSEGTGLGGELFF	TGTGCCACAAGCGAGGGGACAGGCTTAGGCGGGGAGCTGTTTTTT
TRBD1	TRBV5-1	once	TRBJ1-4	CASSSGTGARGEKLFF	TGCGCCAGCAGCTCCGGGACAGGGGCCCGGGGCGAAAAACTGTTTTTT
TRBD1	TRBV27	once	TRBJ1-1	CASSLGQGGTEAFF	TGTGCCAGCAGTCTGGGACAGGGGGGGACTGAAGCTTTCTTT
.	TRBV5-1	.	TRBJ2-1	CASSLKSQGTGEQFF	TGCGCCAGCAGCTTGAAGTCCCAGGGGACCGGTGAGCAGTTCTTC
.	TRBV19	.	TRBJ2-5	CASSIWQQETQYF	TGTGCCAGTAGTATTTGGCAGCAAGAGACCCAGTACTTC
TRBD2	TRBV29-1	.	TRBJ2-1	CSGLAGGEQFF	TGCAGCGGCTTAGCGGGAGGTGAGCAGTTCTTC
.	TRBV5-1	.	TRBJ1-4	CASSLGGLTNEKLFF	TGCGCCAGCAGCTTGGGGGGGCTGACTAATGAAAAACTGTTTTTT
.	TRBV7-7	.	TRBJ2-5	CASSPGLGETQYF	TGTGCTAGCAGCCCAGGGCTAGGGGAGACCCAGTACTTC
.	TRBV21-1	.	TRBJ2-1	CASSPTSNEQFF	TGTGCCAGCAGTCCAACTAGCAATGAGCAGTTCTTC
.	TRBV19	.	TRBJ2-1	CASSILSGVNEQFF	TGTGCCAGTAGTATCCTGTCAGGGGTCAATGAGCAGTTCTTC
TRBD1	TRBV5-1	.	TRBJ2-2	CASSLAGQANTGELFF	TGCGCCAGCAGCTTGGCTGGACAGGCCAACACCGGGGAGCTGTTTTTT
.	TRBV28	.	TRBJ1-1	CASRSDRVRGTEAFF	TGTGCCAGCAGATCTGACCGGGTTCGAGGGACTGAAGCTTTCTTT
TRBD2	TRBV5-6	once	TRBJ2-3	CASSLPSGVGTQYF	TGTGCCAGCAGCTTACCTAGCGGGGTGGGGACGCAGTATTTT
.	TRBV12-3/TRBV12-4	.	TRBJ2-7	CASSPGTYYGQYF	TGTGCCAGCAGTCCCGGGACTTACTACGGACAGTACTTC
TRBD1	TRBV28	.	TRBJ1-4	CAIRTGLVEKLFF	TGTGCCATACGGACAGGTCTAGTTGAAAAACTGTTTTTT
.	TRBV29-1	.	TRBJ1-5	CSVGGNSNQPQHF	TGCAGCGTTGGAGGAAATAGCAATCAGCCCCAGCATTTT
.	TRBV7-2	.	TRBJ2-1	CASSLVPNYNEQFF	TGTGCCAGCAGCTTAGTCCCTAACTACAATGAGCAGTTCTTC
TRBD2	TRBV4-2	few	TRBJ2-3	CASSPGTSGYTDTQYF	TGTGCCAGCAGCCCAGGGACTAGCGGATACACAGATACGCAGTATTTT
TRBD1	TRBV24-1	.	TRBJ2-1	CATSPSTYRGYNEQFF	TGTGCCACCAGTCCTTCAACGTACAGGGGATACAATGAGCAGTTCTTC
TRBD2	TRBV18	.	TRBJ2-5	CASSPGTSGSETQYF	TGTGCCAGCTCACCGGGGACTAGCGGGAGTGAGACCCAGTACTTC
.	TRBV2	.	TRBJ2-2	CASSRRPGTGELFF	TGTGCCAGCAGTAGAAGGCCGGGAACCGGGGAGCTGTTTTTT
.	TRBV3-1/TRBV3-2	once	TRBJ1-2	CASSPRRGSIYGYTF	TGTGCCAGCAGCCCCAGAAGGGGCAGCATCTATGGCTACACCTTC
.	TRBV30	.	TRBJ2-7	CAWRRVDRDYEQYF	TGTGCCTGGAGACGGGTGGACAGAGACTACGAGCAGTACTTC
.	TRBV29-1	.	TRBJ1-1	CSVAPWDIRNTEAFF	TGCAGCGTTGCCCCCTGGGACATTCGGAACACTGAAGCTTTCTTT
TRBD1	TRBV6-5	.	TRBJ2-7	CASSYSPGQGKDEQYF	TGTGCCAGCAGTTACTCCCCGGGACAGGGGAAGGACGAGCAGTACTTC